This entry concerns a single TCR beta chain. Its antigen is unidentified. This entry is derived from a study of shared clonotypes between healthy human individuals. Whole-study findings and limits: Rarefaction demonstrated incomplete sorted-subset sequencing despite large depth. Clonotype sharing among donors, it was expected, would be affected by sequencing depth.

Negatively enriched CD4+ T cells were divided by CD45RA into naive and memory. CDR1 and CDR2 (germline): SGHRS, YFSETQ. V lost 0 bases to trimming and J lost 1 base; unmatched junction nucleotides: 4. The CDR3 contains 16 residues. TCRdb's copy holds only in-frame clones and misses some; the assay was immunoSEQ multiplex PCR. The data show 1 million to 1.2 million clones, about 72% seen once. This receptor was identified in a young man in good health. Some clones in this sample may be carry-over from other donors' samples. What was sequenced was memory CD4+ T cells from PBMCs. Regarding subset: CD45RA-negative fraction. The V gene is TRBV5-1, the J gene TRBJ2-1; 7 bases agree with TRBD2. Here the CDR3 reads CASSLDGLGSYNEQFF. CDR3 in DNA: TGCGCCAGCAGCTTGGACGGACTAGGGTCCTACAATGAGCAGTTCTTC.